The 21 T cell receptor beta chains presented below share a single source sample, sequenced in a study of shared clonotypes between healthy human individuals. Sequencing used immunoSEQ multiplex PCR; TCRdb keeps in-frame clones, though not all of them. In the table there are some 1.5 million clones, roughly 95% of which are singletons. The specimen was naive CD4+ T cells sorted from blood. Specified subset: CD45RA+ positively selected. These receptors all come from a young man in good health.

V is TRBV7-8 and J is TRBJ2-1, with D uncertain. CDR1 and CDR2 from the germline V gene are SGHVS and FQNEAQ. The CDR3 runs 12 residues. V lost 5 bases to trimming and J lost 8 bases, with 10 bases between them. The CDR3 region is CASSAMGDEQFF. CDR3 nucleotide sequence: TGTGCCAGCAGCGCAATGGGCGATGAGCAGTTCTTC.

This clone was observed once. The chain carries TRBV5-1 and TRBJ2-6, with 7 nucleotides matching TRBD1. This CDR3 is built from 17 residues. The V and J ends lost 0 bases and 0 bases, in that order; junction bases with no gene match: 3. Per germline, CDR1 SGHRS and CDR2 YFSETQ. CDR3 coding DNA: TGCGCCAGCAGCTTGGTCGGGACAGCCTCTGGGGCCAACGTCCTGACTTTC. Translating it yields CASSLVGTASGANVLTF.

The V and J genes are TRBV9 and TRBJ1-5; D possibly corresponds to TRBD1 (5 bases). Germline CDR1 and CDR2: SGDLS and YYNGEE. V dropped 0 bases and J dropped 7 bases, with 11 bases sitting between them. The CDR3 spans 14 residues. CDR3 sequence (DNA): TGTGCCAGCAGCGTAGGTGGCAGGGACCAGCCCCAGCATTTT. The encoded protein is CASSVGGRDQPQHF.

J is TRBJ1-5 and V is TRBV28; no clear D gene. Trimming took 5 bases from V and 7 from J, leaving 9 bases between them. The CDR3 runs to 12 residues. The germline V gene encodes CDR1 MDHEN and CDR2 SYDVKM. The CDR3 sequence: CASSPPEQPQHF. Here the CDR3 DNA reads TGTGCCAGCAGTCCCCCCGAGCAGCCCCAGCATTTT. Full variable domain (remainder filled in from reference TRBV28 and TRBJ1-5): DVKVTQSSRYLVKRTGEKVFLECVQDMDHENMFWYRQDPGLGLRLIYFSYDVKMKEKGDIPEGYSVSREKKERFSLILESASTNQTSMYLCASSPPEQPQHFGDGTRLSIL.

For the CDR3, the DNA is TGTGCCAGCAGTCGGGTCAGGACAGGGGGGGGAGGCTACACCTTC. This sequence encodes CASSRVRTGGGGYTF. The chain has TRBV28 and TRBJ1-2; 10 bases fit TRBD1. CDR1 and CDR2 from the germline V gene are MDHEN and SYDVKM. V shed 5 bases, J shed 8 bases, and the junction held 11 bases outside the gene matches. The CDR3 sequence is 15 residues long.

The chain couples TRBV5-1 to TRBJ2-7; weak D call: TRBD1 (6 bases). V lost 0 bases to trimming and J lost 2 bases, with 12 bases between them. CDR1 and CDR2 (germline): SGHRS, YFSETQ. The CDR3 runs 15 residues. The CDR3 region has the DNA TGCGCCAGCAGCTTGGCCGGGACAATGCCCTACGAGCAGTACTTC. Its protein is CASSLAGTMPYEQYF. Drawing the rest from reference TRBV5-1 and TRBJ2-7, the complete variable domain is KAGVTQTPRYLIKTRGQQVTLSCSPISGHRSVSWYQQTPGQGLQFLFEYFSETQRNKGNFPGRFSGRQFSNSRSEMNVSTLELGDSALYLCASSLAGTMPYEQYFGPGTRLTVT.

On this clone: In the same sample, other DNA sequences code for this CDR3. The chain couples TRBV4-3 to TRBJ2-7, with D perhaps matching TRBD1 (6 bases). There are 14 residues in the CDR3. The ends were cut back, 0 bases at V and 4 bases at J, with 10 bases in the middle. Germline lookup yields CDR1 LGHNA and CDR2 YSLEER. The CDR3 loop is CASSQEGRGYEQYF. Here the CDR3 DNA reads TGCGCCAGCAGCCAAGAGGGCAGGGGTTACGAGCAGTACTTC.

The chain has TRBV5-1 and TRBJ2-7; 8 bases are a match to TRBD1. V lost 4 bases, J lost 3 bases, and 9 bases stayed unmatched. The germline V gene encodes CDR1 SGHRS and CDR2 YFSETQ. CDR3 length equals 15 residues. CDR3 DNA sequence: TGCGCCAGCAGCCCTAAGGACAGGGATGGCTACGAGCAGTACTTC. This translates into CASSPKDRDGYEQYF.

This chain joins TRBV28 and TRBJ1-3, with D possibly being TRBD1 (5 bases). CDR3 length: 13 amino acids. Germline V CDR1 and CDR2: MDHEN, SYDVKM. The ends were cut back, 3 bases at V and 2 bases at J, with 5 bases in the middle. DNA for the CDR3: TGTGCCAGCAGTTTGGACACTGGAAACACCATATATTTT. Translated, it gives CASSLDTGNTIYF.

The gene calls are TRBV13 and TRBJ2-3; TRBD2 agrees at 10 bases. CDR3 length equals 16 residues. V was pared by 5 bases and J by 11 bases, with 16 bases of the junction left unmatched. The germline CDR1 and CDR2 sequences are PRHDT and FYEKMQ (reference sequence). This chain's CDR3 is CASSQVSGLAGEVQYF. The CDR3 DNA reads as TGTGCCAGCAGCCAAGTCTCAGGCCTAGCGGGAGAAGTGCAGTATTTT. Full variable domain (rest looked up from reference TRBV13 and TRBJ2-3): AAGVIQSPRHLIKEKRETATLKCYPIPRHDTVYWYQQGPGQDPQFLISFYEKMQSDKGSIPDRFSAQQFSDYHSELNMSSLELGDSALYFCASSQVSGLAGEVQYFGPGTRLTVL.

As regards this clone: The sample carries other DNA sequences with the same CDR3. The rearrangement uses TRBV5-1 and TRBJ2-3; D might be TRBD1 (5 bases). V shed 2 bases and J shed 2 bases, with 9 bases lying between them. Germline V gives CDR1 SGHRS, CDR2 YFSETQ. The CDR3 covers 14 residues. The CDR3 bases are TGCGCCAGCAGCTTTGACAGAGCCACAGATACGCAGTATTTT. Translating gives CASSFDRATDTQYF.

The rearrangement joins TRBV7-9 to TRBJ2-7, with a possible D match to TRBD2 (5 bases). The CDR3 spans 14 residues. V was shortened by 5 bases and J by 5 bases, with 16 bases between the two germline ends. Germline V gene sequence: CDR1 SEHNR, CDR2 FQNEAQ (reference sequence). In DNA form, the CDR3 reads TGTGCCAGCAGCCCAATCAGCGGAATTCACGAGCAGTACTTC. It specifies CASSPISGIHEQYF.

The CDR3 protein is CASSFQGQETQYF. In DNA form, the CDR3 reads TGTGCCAGCAGTTTCCAGGGGCAGGAGACCCAGTACTTC. The chain links TRBV27 to TRBJ2-5; possibly TRBD1 for D (6 bases). CDR1 and CDR2 from the germline V gene are MNHEY and SMNVEV (reference sequence). Trimming took 3 bases from V and 5 from J, leaving 10 bases between them. The CDR3 is 13 amino acids.

The rearrangement links TRBV10-3 to TRBJ2-7; 10 bases agree with TRBD1. Trimming removed 6 bases from V and 4 bases from J; junction bases left unmatched: 9. The CDR3 covers 15 residues. Germline CDR1 ENHRY, CDR2 SYGVKD. The chain's CDR3 is CAIREKPGQGYEQYF. DNA for the CDR3: TGTGCCATCAGAGAGAAGCCGGGACAGGGGTACGAGCAGTACTTC.

This chain joins TRBV11-2 and TRBJ1-5; TRBD1 agrees at 7 bases. Unmatched junction bases numbered 1, after V lost 4 bases and J lost 4 bases. There are 13 residues in the CDR3. The V gene's germline CDR1 is SGHAT and CDR2 FQNNGV. Written as DNA, the CDR3 is TGTGCCAGCAGCTCGACAGGGAATCAGCCCCAGCATTTT. Translating gives CASSSTGNQPQHF.

This rearrangement joins TRBV7-2 to TRBJ2-1; D gene uncertain. Germline CDR1 and CDR2: SGHTA and FQGNSA. Trimming cost V 0 bases and J 5 bases, with 5 bases left between them. This CDR3 contains 13 residues. CDR3 DNA: TGTGCCAGCAGCTTAGCCAGCCACAATGAGCAGTTCTTC. Its translation is CASSLASHNEQFF.

The chain links TRBV29-1 to TRBJ2-3, with D tentatively TRBD2 (5 bases). V shed 6 bases and J shed 2 bases, with 15 bases lying between them. There are 14 residues in the CDR3. The germline gives CDR1 SQVTM, CDR2 ANQGSEA. In nucleotides, the CDR3 is TGCAGCGTGAGAGGGCCCGGCTACACAGATACGCAGTATTTT. This translates into CSVRGPGYTDTQYF.

Remarks on this clone: Sequence at one end of the junction differs from germline and may be a read error. The chain joins TRBV7-7 to TRBJ1-5, with 8 bases fitting TRBD1. Germline-derived CDR1 and CDR2 are SSHAT and FNYEAQ (reference sequence). This CDR3 is built from 16 residues. DNA for the CDR3: TGTGCTAGCAGATACAGGGGGGGGGACGGCAATCAGCCCCAGCATTTT. Residues: CASRYRGGDGNQPQHF.

The chain couples TRBV18 to TRBJ1-5; tentative D call: TRBD1 (6 bases). CDR3 length: 15 amino acids. Germline V gene lookup returns CDR1 KGHSH and CDR2 LQKENI. V lost 2 bases, J lost 6 bases, and 14 bases lay in between. The CDR3 spells CASSPGRGRSQPQHF. CDR3 sequence (DNA): TGTGCCAGCTCACCAGGCAGGGGTCGGAGTCAGCCCCAGCATTTT.

The rearrangement links TRBV5-1 to TRBJ1-1, with a tentative D call TRBD1 (6 bases). There are 15 residues in the CDR3. CDR1 and CDR2 (germline): SGHRS, YFSETQ. V was shortened by 0 bases and J by 5 bases, with 14 bases between the two germline ends. CDR3 nucleotides: TGCGCCAGCAGCTTGGGGGACATCGACCTAACTGAAGCTTTCTTT. Protein product: CASSLGDIDLTEAFF.

On this clone itself: This same CDR3 is encoded by further DNA sequences in the sample. This chain connects TRBV5-1 to TRBJ2-2; tentatively, D is TRBD2 (5 bases). V was clipped by 1 base and J by 2 bases, with 6 bases between them. Germline V CDR1 and CDR2: SGHRS, YFSETQ. This CDR3 is 14 amino acids long. The CDR3 nucleotides are TGCGCCAGCAGCTTGACGGGAAACACCGGGGAGCTGTTTTTT. Its protein is CASSLTGNTGELFF.